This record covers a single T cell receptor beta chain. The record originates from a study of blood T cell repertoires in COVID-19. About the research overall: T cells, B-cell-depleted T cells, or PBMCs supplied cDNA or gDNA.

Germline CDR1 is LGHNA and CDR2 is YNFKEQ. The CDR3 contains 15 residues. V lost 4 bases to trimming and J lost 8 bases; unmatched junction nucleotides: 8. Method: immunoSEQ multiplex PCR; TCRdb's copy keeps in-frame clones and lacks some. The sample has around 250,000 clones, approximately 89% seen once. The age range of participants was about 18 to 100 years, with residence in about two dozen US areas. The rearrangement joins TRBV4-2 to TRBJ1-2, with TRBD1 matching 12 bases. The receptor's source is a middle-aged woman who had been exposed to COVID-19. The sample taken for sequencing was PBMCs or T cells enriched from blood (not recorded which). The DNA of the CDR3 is TGTGCCAGCAGCCCTTGGGGACAGGGGGCTGGAGGCTACACCTTC. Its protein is CASSPWGQGAGGYTF.